A single sample is the source of the 11 T cell receptor beta chains below, sequenced in a study of shared clonotypes between healthy human individuals. Sequencing was performed with immunoSEQ multiplex PCR; in TCRdb, only in-frame clones are kept and a portion is missing. The data contain approximately 2,000,000 clones, 85% to 95% of them singletons. CD45RO-negative, CCR7-selected cells formed the naive CD8 fraction, which excluded terminally differentiated effector memory CD45RA+ cells. The sample comprised naive CD8+ T cells from PBMCs. The receptors stem from a man between 18 and 35 years old in good health. Some clones in this sample may be carry-over from other donors' samples.

This chain joins TRBV7-8 and TRBJ2-2; D is ambiguous. Deletions cut 2 bases from V and 0 bases from J, with 22 bases between. This CDR3 is built from 20 residues. CDR1 is SGHVS and CDR2 is FQNEAQ in the germline V gene. Here the CDR3 DNA reads TGTGCCAGCAGCTTAAGGCTAAGGGTATCGGCGATCGCGAACACCGGGGAGCTGTTTTTT. Protein product: CASSLRLRVSAIANTGELFF.

V is TRBV5-6 and J is TRBJ1-1, with D possibly matching TRBD1 (5 bases). The length of the CDR3 is 18 residues. The germline V and J ends were trimmed by 0 bases and 1 base, with 19 bases remaining between them. Germline V CDR1 and CDR2: SGHDT, YYEEEE. The CDR3 nucleotides read TGTGCCAGCAGCTTGGTAGGGTGGGGCAGGTCCTCGAACACTGAAGCTTTCTTT. Protein product: CASSLVGWGRSSNTEAFF.

Details on this clone: Within the sample, other DNA sequences also encode this same CDR3. The rearrangement links TRBV6-5 to TRBJ2-1, with 12 positions matching TRBD2. Germline V CDR1 and CDR2: MNHEY, SVGAGI. Trimming took 5 bases from V and 4 from J; bases not matched to a gene: 3. There are 15 residues in the CDR3. The CDR3 sequence: CASSPGLAGYNEQFF. The CDR3, as DNA: TGTGCCAGCAGTCCAGGACTAGCGGGGTACAATGAGCAGTTCTTC.

V usage is TRBV7-9 and J usage is TRBJ2-7; weak D call: TRBD1 (6 bases). Germline V gene data show CDR1 as SEHNR and CDR2 as FQNEAQ (reference sequence). Trimming shortened V by 1 base and J by 1 base, and 14 bases separated the two germline ends. The CDR3 is 16 amino acids. Here the CDR3 DNA reads TGTGCCAGCAGCTTAGATAAACAGGGTGGTTCCTACGAGCAGTACTTC. Translating gives CASSLDKQGGSYEQYF.

The chain carries TRBV4-3 and TRBJ1-2; no firm D call. V was trimmed by 1 base and J by 3 bases, leaving 9 bases between them. Germline CDR1 and CDR2: LGHNA and YSLEER. There are 14 residues in the CDR3. The chain's CDR3 is CASSQALWDYGYTF. In nucleotides, the CDR3 is TGCGCCAGCAGCCAAGCGTTATGGGACTATGGCTACACCTTC.

The chain has TRBV4-2 and TRBJ2-1; TRBD2 agrees at 7 bases. The CDR3 has 15 amino acids. CDR1 is LGHNA and CDR2 is YNFKEQ in the germline V gene. V shed 2 bases, J shed 7 bases, and the junction held 8 bases outside the gene matches. The CDR3 is CASSQRSGTVNEQFF. The CDR3, as DNA: TGTGCCAGCAGCCAACGAAGCGGGACGGTTAATGAGCAGTTCTTC.

The genes are TRBV19 and TRBJ1-2; D unclear. The CDR3 contains 10 residues. The ends were cut back, 11 bases at V and 5 bases at J, with 9 bases in the middle. Germline V lookup: CDR1 LNHDA, CDR2 SQIVND (reference sequence). CDR3 nucleotide sequence: TGTGCCGCGAGTGGGTATGGCTACACCTTC. This sequence encodes CAASGYGYTF.

This clone was recorded only once. The V call is TRBV4-2, the J call TRBJ2-6; TRBD1 matches at 7 bases. Trimming took 0 bases from V and 5 from J; bases not matched to a gene: 4. The germline CDR1 and CDR2 sequences are LGHNA and YNFKEQ. The CDR3 is made up of 16 amino acids. The CDR3 region has the DNA TGTGCCAGCAGCCAAGATTACAGGGGCTGGGCCAACGTCCTGACTTTC. Translating it yields CASSQDYRGWANVLTF.

The V gene is TRBV7-6, the J gene TRBJ2-3; 14 bases map to TRBD2. This CDR3 is built from 19 residues. V lost 5 bases to trimming and J lost 3 bases; unmatched junction nucleotides: 13. CDR1 is SGHVS, CDR2 FNYEAQ, per germline. Here the CDR3 DNA reads TGTGCCAGCAGCGCCGCGACTAGCGGGAGGGCCGTGGGGACAGATACGCAGTATTTT. Its translation: CASSAATSGRAVGTDTQYF.

In regard to this clone: At one end the junction does not follow the germline gene, possibly because of a read error. The chain combines TRBV27 with TRBJ2-7, with 10 positions matching TRBD2. CDR3 size: 15 residues. The germline CDR1 and CDR2 sequences are MNHEY and SMNVEV (reference sequence). The CDR3 DNA is TGTGCCAGCAGTCTATCTAGCGGGAGTGCCTACGAGCAGTACTTC. This gives the protein CASSLSSGSAYEQYF.

V gene TRBV10-3 combines with J gene TRBJ1-4; D not resolved. The CDR3 sequence is 13 residues long. Germline values: CDR1 ENHRY, CDR2 SYGVKD. Trimming pared 8 bases from V and 2 bases from J, leaving 9 bases between. The CDR3 protein is CAIRGLTNEKLFF. The CDR3 DNA sequence: TGTGCCATCCGTGGGCTCACTAATGAAAAACTGTTTTTT.